These 18 T cell receptor beta chains came from one sample sequenced in a study of blood T cell repertoires in COVID-19. Assay used: immunoSEQ multiplex PCR; TCRdb lists only in-frame clones, some missing. The sample has about 300,000 clones, approximately 84% seen once. Sequenced: peripheral blood. The receptors were sampled from a human donor with COVID-19, enrolled during active disease. The donor label of this sample is uncertain.

DNA of the CDR3: TGTGCCAGCTCACCCTCGACAGGATCAGGGGATACGCAGTATTTT. Translated: CASSPSTGSGDTQYF. This chain connects TRBV18 to TRBJ2-3; a possible D gene is TRBD1 (6 bases). The CDR3 is made up of 15 amino acids. Germline assignment: CDR1 KGHSH and CDR2 LQKENI. The V end was cut by 3 bases, the J end by 6 bases, with 16 bases between.

The chain joins TRBV28 to TRBJ1-2; D is unclear. The CDR3 runs 14 residues. V dropped 5 bases and J dropped 4 bases, with 14 bases sitting between them. Germline loops: CDR1 MDHEN, CDR2 SYDVKM. The DNA for the CDR3 is TGTGCCAGCAGTCTCCAGTTCCGGGGCTATGGCTACACCTTC. It encodes CASSLQFRGYGYTF.

In nucleotides, the CDR3 is TGTGCCAGCACGTCTGGGGTCCAGGGGCAGTACTTC. The encoded protein is CASTSGVQGQYF. The chain employs TRBV28 and TRBJ2-7; weak D call: TRBD1 (5 bases). The germline V and J ends were trimmed by 7 bases and 9 bases, with 16 bases remaining between them. The germline V gene has CDR1 MDHEN and CDR2 SYDVKM. There are 12 residues in the CDR3.

The chain is built from TRBV12-3 or TRBV12-4 and TRBJ1-2; D is possibly TRBD1 (5 bases). This CDR3 is built from 13 residues. Trimming left V 8 bases short and J 0 bases short, with 10 bases between. Written as DNA, the CDR3 is TGTGCCAGCGGGGACTCTACTAACTATGGCTACACCTTC. Its translation is CASGDSTNYGYTF.

V and J are TRBV5-4 and TRBJ2-3, with a tentative D call TRBD2 (5 bases). This CDR3 comprises 13 residues. Germline V lookup: CDR1 SGHNT, CDR2 YYREEE (reference sequence). Trimming removed 4 bases from V and 5 bases from J, with 11 bases in between. The DNA of the CDR3 is TGTGCCAGCAGCGTGACTGGAGGAGATACGCAGTATTTT. Translating gives CASSVTGGDTQYF.

The chain is built from TRBV9 and TRBJ1-1; no clear D gene. The CDR3 consists of 15 residues. V was cut by 0 bases and J by 7 bases, with 16 bases left in between. CDR1 and CDR2 from the germline V gene are SGDLS and YYNGEE. The CDR3 coding sequence is TGTGCCAGCAGCGTAGCCCCCGGTCGGCGGATTGAAGCTTTCTTT. It translates to CASSVAPGRRIEAFF.

The chain uses TRBV4-3 and TRBJ2-6; D is uncertain. V lost 3 bases and J 3 bases, leaving 9 bases between the germline ends. The CDR3 consists of 15 residues. CDR1 and CDR2 from the germline V gene are LGHNA and YSLEER. CDR3 nucleotides: TGCGCCAGCAGCCAGCACTTGAGTGGGGCCAACGTCCTGACTTTC. Translated, it gives CASSQHLSGANVLTF.

This rearrangement joins TRBV11-2 to TRBJ1-2; possibly TRBD1 for D (6 bases). Germline CDR1 and CDR2: SGHAT and FQNNGV. With 5 bases removed from V and 4 bases from J, the gap between germline ends came to 17 bases. This CDR3 comprises 15 residues. The CDR3: CASSRGAGAFYGYTF. Written as DNA, the CDR3 is TGTGCCAGCAGCCGGGGGGCAGGGGCATTCTATGGCTACACCTTC.

The chain joins TRBV10-2 to TRBJ2-1; D is ambiguous. Between the trimmed V and J ends, which lost 2 bases and 12 bases, there was a span of 5 bases. The CDR3 runs to 10 residues. Germline CDR1 is WSHSY and CDR2 is SAAADI. CDR3 protein: CASSEDRQFF. The CDR3 coding sequence is TGCGCCAGCAGTGAGGATAGGCAGTTCTTC.

The V gene is TRBV7-2, the J gene TRBJ2-5; D is possibly TRBD2 (5 bases). Trimming left V 3 bases short and J 5 bases short, with 13 bases between. The germline V gene has CDR1 SGHTA and CDR2 FQGNSA. This CDR3 contains 14 residues. CDR3 coding DNA: TGTGCCAGCAGCTTTGTCGGGATTGGGGAGACCCAGTACTTC. Protein sequence: CASSFVGIGETQYF.

This chain connects TRBV5-1 to TRBJ2-7, with no clear D. Trimming took off 0 bases at V and 6 bases at J, with 13 bases between the two ends. Germline lookup yields CDR1 SGHRS and CDR2 YFSETQ. The CDR3 spans 14 residues. This CDR3 reads CASSLERGSSEQYF. The CDR3 DNA reads as TGCGCCAGCAGCTTGGAAAGAGGCTCTAGCGAGCAGTACTTC.

V usage is TRBV19 and J usage is TRBJ2-2; TRBD1 matches 8 bases. This CDR3 comprises 14 residues. In germline, CDR1 is LNHDA, CDR2 SQIVND (reference sequence). After removal of 7 bases from V and 2 bases from J, the junction contained 3 bases not matched to a gene. The DNA for the CDR3 is TGTGCCAGTATGACAGGGGAAAACACCGGGGAGCTGTTTTTT. This codes for CASMTGENTGELFF.

V usage is TRBV24-1 and J usage is TRBJ2-3; TRBD2 matches at 10 bases. Germline values: CDR1 KGHDR, CDR2 SFDVKD. The CDR3 contains 14 residues. J was trimmed by 3 bases and V by 7 bases; bases with no gene match: 3. Here the CDR3 reads CATRSGRGTDTQYF. The CDR3 coding sequence is TGTGCCACCAGGAGCGGGAGGGGTACAGATACGCAGTATTTT.

The chain joins TRBV27 to TRBJ2-6; a weak D match, TRBD1 (5 bases). V gave up 3 bases and J gave up 1 base, with 10 bases separating them. Germline loops: CDR1 MNHEY, CDR2 SMNVEV (reference sequence). This CDR3 has 16 amino acids. This chain's CDR3 is CASSFSRGSGANVLTF. The CDR3 DNA follows: TGTGCCAGCAGTTTCTCTAGGGGATCTGGGGCCAACGTCCTGACTTTC. Combining the CDR3 with reference TRBV27 and TRBJ2-6 gives the whole variable domain EAQVTQNPRYLITVTGKKLTVTCSQNMNHEYMSWYRQDPGLGLRQIYYSMNVEVTDKGDVPEGYKVSRKEKRNFPLILESPSPNQTSLYFCASSFSRGSGANVLTFGAGSRLTVL.

The V and J genes are TRBV10-3 and TRBJ2-1; the match to TRBD2 covers 7 bases. This CDR3 is built from 13 residues. The germline V gene encodes CDR1 ENHRY and CDR2 SYGVKD. Germline trimming cut 7 bases from V and 2 bases from J; bases unmatched to any gene: 2. CDR3 DNA sequence: TGTGCCATCACTAGCGGTCCCTACAATGAGCAGTTCTTC. Protein: CAITSGPYNEQFF.

J is TRBJ1-2 and V is TRBV12-3 or TRBV12-4, with a weak D call TRBD1 (6 bases). The CDR3 covers 13 residues. Between the trimmed V and J ends, which lost 5 bases and 6 bases, there was a span of 13 bases. The CDR3 reads CASSPTGTHGYTF. The CDR3 nucleotides read TGTGCCAGCAGTCCAACAGGGACCCATGGCTACACCTTC.

J is TRBJ1-2 and V is TRBV11-2; TRBD1 matches at 7 bases. CDR3 size: 15 residues. The V gene's germline CDR1 is SGHAT and CDR2 FQNNGV. The V gene end was trimmed by 2 bases and the J gene end by 3 bases; junction bases not matched to a gene: 6. The DNA of the CDR3 is TGTGCCAGCAGCTTAACAACCGGGACAGACTATGGCTACACCTTC. Its translation: CASSLTTGTDYGYTF.

As DNA, the CDR3 is TGTGCCAGCAGTGAAGGACTAGCGGAGGTGGATGAGCAGTTCTTC. Translating it yields CASSEGLAEVDEQFF. The J gene is TRBJ2-1, the V gene TRBV2; 9 nucleotides align to TRBD2. Germline assignment: CDR1 SNHLY and CDR2 FYNNEI. V was clipped by 1 base and J by 8 bases; unmatched bases: 6. CDR3 length: 15 amino acids. Filled out from reference TRBV2 and TRBJ2-1, the complete variable domain reads EPEVTQTPSHQVTQMGQEVILRCVPISNHLYFYWYRQILGQKVEFLVSFYNNEISEKSEIFDDQFSVERPDGSNFTLKIRSTKLEDSAMYFCASSEGLAEVDEQFFGPGTRLTVL.